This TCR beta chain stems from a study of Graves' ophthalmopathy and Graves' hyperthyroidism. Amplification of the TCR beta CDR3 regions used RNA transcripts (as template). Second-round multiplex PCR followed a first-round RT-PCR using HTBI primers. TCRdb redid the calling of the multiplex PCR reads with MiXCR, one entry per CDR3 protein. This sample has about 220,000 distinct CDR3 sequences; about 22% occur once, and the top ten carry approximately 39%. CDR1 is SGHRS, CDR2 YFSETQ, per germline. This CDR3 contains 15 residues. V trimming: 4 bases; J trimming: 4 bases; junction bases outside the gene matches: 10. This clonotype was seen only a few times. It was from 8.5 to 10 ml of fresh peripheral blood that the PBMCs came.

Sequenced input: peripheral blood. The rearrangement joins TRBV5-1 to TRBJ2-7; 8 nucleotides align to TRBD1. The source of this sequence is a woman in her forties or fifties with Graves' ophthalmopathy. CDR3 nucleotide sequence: TGCGCCAGCAGCATCCAGGGGGCGACGGAATACGAGCAGTACTTC. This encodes CASSIQGATEYEQYF.